This TCR beta chain came from a study of CD8 T cells in Susac syndrome. This CDR3 is built from 13 residues. The V and J ends lost 4 bases and 4 bases, in that order; junction bases with no gene match: 4. Reverse transcription of about 0.45 to 1 ug RNA was performed with random hexamers. In TCRdb, the immunoSEQ multiplex PCR reads were re-called with MiXCR into one record per CDR3 protein. The repertoire holds under 80,000 distinct CDR3 sequences, with about 95% as singletons. The chain joins TRBV12-3 or TRBV12-4 to TRBJ2-7, with 7 bases fitting TRBD1. This receptor was obtained from a human donor with multiple sclerosis. The sequenced material came from CD8+ T cells from PBMCs. The CDR3 sequence is CASSSGTEYEQYF. The CDR3 bases are TGTGCCAGCAGTTCGGGGACAGAGTACGAGCAGTACTTC.